This T cell receptor beta chain was sequenced for a study of T cell responses to AZD1222 COVID-19 vaccine. Method: immunoSEQ multiplex PCR; TCRdb's copy keeps in-frame clones and lacks some. The sample lists a few hundred thousand clones; approximately 95% were seen once. The CDR3 loop spans 13 amino acids. Trimming took off 1 base at V and 6 bases at J, with 9 bases between the two ends. The germline gives CDR1 KGHSH, CDR2 LQKENI. Study results and caveats: Baseline seropositives among AZD1222 recipients totaled only six or seven. Nearly half of spike-specific TCRs reportedly target variant regions that are unmutated in the B.1.351 and B.1.1.7 variants.

Regarding this clone: Its antigen remains unidentified.

Source: peripheral blood, taken on day 0 of AZD1222 vaccination. The source of this sequence is an adult in good health. J is TRBJ1-1 and V is TRBV18; a possible D gene is TRBD1 (5 bases). The CDR3 DNA follows: TGTGCCAGCTCACCACAGGGGTCCCCTGAAGCTTTCTTT. Translation gives CASSPQGSPEAFF.